A single sample gave rise to the 23 T cell receptor beta chains below, sequenced in a study of PD-1 blockade in classical Hodgkin lymphoma. Exposure to brentuximab vedotin varied, and each patient had relapsed following autologous stem cell transplantation. Repertoires were generated with immunoSEQ multiplex PCR, while TCRdb's copy carries only in-frame clones and drops some. Here the sample spans roughly 150,000 clones, 78% being singletons. The specimen was peripheral blood mononuclear cells (PBMCs), collected before the second cycle of nivolumab. The receptor source for this set is a human donor with classical Hodgkin lymphoma.

The CDR3 nucleotides are TGCAGTGCTAGGTTCTCCTACGAGCAGTACTTC. It specifies CSARFSYEQYF. The gene calls are TRBV20-1 and TRBJ2-7; D is uncertain. The germline CDR1 and CDR2 sequences are DFQATT and SNEGSKA (reference sequence). This CDR3 spans 11 amino acids. The V end was cut by 3 bases, the J end by 0 bases, with 3 bases between.

This clone was seen many times. This rearrangement joins TRBV25-1 to TRBJ2-7, with D perhaps matching TRBD1 (5 bases). Germline V gene lookup returns CDR1 MGHDK and CDR2 SYGVNS. V lost 2 bases, J lost 2 bases, and 7 bases lay in between. The CDR3 length is 13 residues. CDR3 loop: CASSEAGTYEQYF. DNA for the CDR3: TGTGCCAGCAGTGAAGCAGGGACCTACGAGCAGTACTTC.

The chain joins TRBV7-9 to TRBJ1-2; 9 bases align to TRBD1. J was trimmed by 8 bases and V by 5 bases; bases with no gene match: 15. Germline V gene lookup returns CDR1 SEHNR and CDR2 FQNEAQ (reference sequence). The CDR3 runs to 16 residues. Here the CDR3 reads CASSRSGQGNMMGYTF. CDR3 DNA: TGTGCCAGCAGCCGTTCGGGACAGGGTAATATGATGGGCTACACCTTC.

The chain carries TRBV4-3 and TRBJ2-2; D possibly corresponds to TRBD2 (6 bases). The V gene's germline CDR1 is LGHNA and CDR2 YSLEER. The CDR3 consists of 16 residues. V gave up 2 bases and J gave up 0 bases, with 10 bases separating them. The CDR3 sequence is CASSQPGSANTGELFF. CDR3 DNA: TGCGCCAGCAGCCAACCCGGGAGTGCGAACACCGGGGAGCTGTTTTTT.

The V gene is TRBV11-3, the J gene TRBJ2-5; tentatively, D is TRBD2 (5 bases). Trimming took 6 bases from V and 5 from J, leaving 10 bases between them. This CDR3 is built from 12 residues. Germline CDR1 SGHNT, CDR2 YENEEA. The DNA of the CDR3 is TGTGCCAGCAGGGAGAGAGGGGAGACCCAGTACTTC. It translates to CASRERGETQYF.

V and J are TRBV7-8 and TRBJ2-2; D is perhaps TRBD1 or TRBD2 (5 bases each). Germline assignment: CDR1 SGHVS and CDR2 FQNEAQ. V shed 0 bases and J shed 6 bases, with 14 bases lying between them. The CDR3 totals 16 residues. CDR3 sequence: CASSLAFGTRAGELFF. For the CDR3, the DNA is TGTGCCAGCAGCTTAGCGTTTGGGACGAGGGCCGGGGAGCTGTTTTTT.

J is TRBJ1-3 and V is TRBV6-6; unclear D gene. Germline assignment: CDR1 MNHNY and CDR2 SVGAGI (reference sequence). V dropped 6 bases and J dropped 0 bases, with 9 bases sitting between them. This CDR3 has 14 residues. CDR3 nucleotides: TGTGCCAGCAGCCATACCCTCTCTGGAAACACCATATATTTT. Its protein is CASSHTLSGNTIYF.

This clone was detected ten times or more. CDR3 protein: CASSQYRGDEQYF. For the CDR3, the DNA is TGCGCCAGCAGCCAATACAGGGGCGACGAGCAGTACTTC. This chain joins TRBV4-3 and TRBJ2-7, with TRBD1 identical over 7 bases. V lost 2 bases to trimming and J lost 5 bases; unmatched junction nucleotides: 3. CDR1 is LGHNA and CDR2 is YSLEER in the germline V gene. The CDR3 runs to 13 residues.

This clone is a singleton in its sample. The chain links TRBV9 to TRBJ1-1; TRBD1 matches 8 bases. Per the germline V gene, CDR1 is SGDLS and CDR2 is YYNGEE. The CDR3 extends over 16 amino acids. With V trimmed by 4 bases and J by 0 bases, 8 bases remained unmatched. The CDR3: CASSPQTGVMNTEAFF. In DNA, the CDR3 is TGTGCCAGCAGCCCGCAGACAGGGGTAATGAACACTGAAGCTTTCTTT. The full variable domain, its missing parts supplied by reference TRBV9 and TRBJ1-1, is DSGVTQTPKHLITATGQRVTLRCSPRSGDLSVYWYQQSLDQGLQFLIQYYNGEERAKGNILERFSAQQFPDLHSELNLSSLELGDSALYFCASSPQTGVMNTEAFFGQGTRLTVV.

The V and J genes are TRBV28 and TRBJ1-2; 7 nucleotides line up with TRBD1. The CDR3 extends over 15 amino acids. Germline CDR1 reads MDHEN; CDR2 reads SYDVKM. V lost 0 bases, J lost 4 bases, and 5 bases stayed unmatched. For the CDR3, the DNA is TGTGCCAGCAGTTTATGGACAGGGACGGCCTATGGCTACACCTTC. This gives the protein CASSLWTGTAYGYTF.

This clone was detected only once. The V gene is TRBV5-1, the J gene TRBJ1-2, with D possibly being TRBD1 (5 bases). The CDR3 covers 15 residues. Deletions cut 4 bases from V and 2 bases from J, with 15 bases between. CDR1 and CDR2 (germline): SGHRS, YFSETQ. In DNA, the CDR3 is TGCGCCAGCAGCCCCCGGGACGGCCAAAACTATGGCTACACCTTC. It encodes CASSPRDGQNYGYTF.

This clone was counted a few times. The J gene is TRBJ2-1, the V gene TRBV15, with D tentatively TRBD1 (5 bases). There are 15 residues in the CDR3. The V end was cut by 2 bases, the J end by 1 base, with 9 bases between. Germline loops: CDR1 LNHNV, CDR2 YYDKDF (reference sequence). CDR3 loop: CATSRQGSSYNEQFF. As DNA, the CDR3 is TGTGCCACCAGCAGACAGGGTTCGTCCTACAATGAGCAGTTCTTC.

The chain recombines TRBV4-1 with TRBJ2-3; 8 bases match TRBD2. This CDR3 is built from 16 residues. Germline assignment: CDR1 MGHRA and CDR2 YSYEKL. After removal of 0 bases from V and 2 bases from J, the junction contained 4 bases not matched to a gene. The CDR3 loop reads CASSQESLADTDTQYF. In nucleotides, the CDR3 is TGCGCCAGCAGCCAAGAGTCACTAGCGGACACAGATACGCAGTATTTT.

The chain has TRBV12-5 and TRBJ2-3, with no clear D. Germline CDR1 and CDR2: LGHNT and FRNRAP. The CDR3 sequence is 14 residues long. V was clipped by 2 bases and J by 2 bases, with 8 bases between them. The CDR3 reads CASGLPRNTDTQYF. CDR3 coding DNA: TGTGCTAGTGGTTTGCCCCGTAACACAGATACGCAGTATTTT.

J is TRBJ2-1 and V is TRBV5-1; 13 nucleotides align to TRBD2. V gave up 1 base and J gave up 0 bases; unmatched junction bases: 4. This CDR3 has 18 amino acids. In germline, CDR1 is SGHRS, CDR2 YFSETQ. DNA of the CDR3: TGCGCCAGCAGCTTGTCCGGACTAGCGGGAGACTCCTACAATGAGCAGTTCTTC. This encodes CASSLSGLAGDSYNEQFF.

The J gene is TRBJ2-5, the V gene TRBV4-2; D remains unclear. The germline CDR1 and CDR2 sequences are LGHNA and YNFKEQ. The CDR3 has 15 amino acids. The V and J ends lost 0 bases and 4 bases respectively, with 12 bases between them. CDR3 sequence (DNA): TGTGCCAGCAGCCAAGATGGTTACACACGAGAGACCCAGTACTTC. As protein: CASSQDGYTRETQYF.

J is TRBJ2-7 and V is TRBV5-1; D is undetermined. Germline-derived CDR1 and CDR2 are SGHRS and YFSETQ. This CDR3 spans 12 amino acids. Trimming stripped 0 bases from V and 4 bases from J, with 5 bases between. The CDR3 protein is CASSLDRYEQYF. The CDR3 DNA reads TGCGCCAGCAGCTTGGATCGGTACGAGCAGTACTTC.

The table lists this clone with a count of one. This chain links TRBV7-8 with TRBJ2-2, with 7 positions matching TRBD1. The germline V gene encodes CDR1 SGHVS and CDR2 FQNEAQ. The CDR3 length is 14 residues. Trimming took 2 bases from V and 6 from J; bases not matched to a gene: 3. The CDR3 DNA is TGTGCCAGCAGCTTAAACAGGGGTCCCGGGGAGCTGTTTTTT. Its protein product is CASSLNRGPGELFF.

This clone was seen a few times. At the DNA level, this CDR3 is encoded by other sequences in the same sample as well. The rearrangement uses TRBV9 and TRBJ1-4; D not certain. V was trimmed by 2 bases and J by 4 bases, leaving 9 bases between them. The CDR3 extends over 14 amino acids. The germline CDR1 and CDR2 sequences are SGDLS and YYNGEE. In nucleotides, the CDR3 is TGTGCCAGCAGCGTCGGCCCTCTTAATGAAAAACTGTTTTTT. Residues: CASSVGPLNEKLFF.

This chain joins TRBV27 and TRBJ2-3; D call uncertain. CDR1 is MNHEY and CDR2 is SMNVEV in the germline V gene (reference sequence). V was clipped by 6 bases and J by 2 bases, with 9 bases between them. The CDR3 sequence is 13 residues long. The CDR3, as DNA: TGTGCCAGCAGGGGGTTAGCCACAGATACGCAGTATTTT. It encodes CASRGLATDTQYF.

The V and J genes are TRBV5-1 and TRBJ2-3; D unresolved. CDR3 length: 13 amino acids. Germline V lookup: CDR1 SGHRS, CDR2 YFSETQ. V lost 4 bases and J 5 bases, leaving 11 bases between the germline ends. CDR3 amino acids: CASSPGDLDTQYF. The CDR3 region has the DNA TGCGCCAGCAGCCCCGGAGACTTAGATACGCAGTATTTT. Using reference TRBV5-1 and TRBJ2-3 for the parts outside the CDR3, the full variable domain is KAGVTQTPRYLIKTRGQQVTLSCSPISGHRSVSWYQQTPGQGLQFLFEYFSETQRNKGNFPGRFSGRQFSNSRSEMNVSTLELGDSALYLCASSPGDLDTQYFGPGTRLTVL.

This chain uses TRBV21-1 with TRBJ2-7; the tabulated D call, TRBD1, remains unverified against the DNA. TRBV21-1 is assigned pseudogene status. CDR3 length: 19 residues. CDR3 residues: CASRDLGQGRRSEAYEQYF. CDR3 bases: TGTGCCAGCAGAGACCTCGGACAGGGGCGCCGGAGCGAGGCCTACGAGCAGTACTTC.

The rearrangement links TRBV5-1 to TRBJ1-2; 9 bases match TRBD1. The ends lost 3 bases at V and 3 bases at J; junction bases unmatched: 6. Germline CDR1 and CDR2: SGHRS and YFSETQ. The CDR3 is 15 amino acids. CDR3 bases: TGCGCCAGCAGCTGGGGGACAGGGCTTCACTATGGCTACACCTTC. Its translation: CASSWGTGLHYGYTF.